The T cell receptor (beta chain) described here comes from a study of T cells in Graves' hyperthyroidism and ophthalmopathy. TCR beta CDR3 sequences were amplified from RNA transcripts. The primer set for the first-round RT-PCR of the TCR CDR3 was HTBI. Each CDR3 protein is one row after TCRdb ran MiXCR on the multiplex PCR reads. The sample carries about 400,000 distinct CDR3 sequences, approximately 15% recorded once. About this clonotype: What it binds is not known.

Study observations and caveats: Blood held most thyroid clonotypes expanded above 0.001 frequency.

Sequenced: blood. This TCR came from a woman younger than 45 with Graves' hyperthyroidism.

The CDR3 protein is CAWIKTSGWRGNTGELFF. The CDR3 DNA is TGTGCCTGGATAAAAACTAGCGGGTGGAGGGGAAACACCGGGGAGCTGTTTTTT. This rearrangement joins TRBV30 to TRBJ2-2; 9 bases line up with TRBD2. This CDR3 has 18 residues. The V segment lost 4 bases and the J segment 2 bases; nucleotides outside the gene matches: 14. Germline CDR1 and CDR2: GTSNPN and SVGIG (reference sequence). The full variable domain, in which reference TRBV30 and TRBJ2-2 provide the parts outside the CDR3, is SQTIHQWPATLVQPVGSPLSLECTVEGTSNPNLYWYRQAAGRGLQLLFYSVGIGQISSEVPQNLSASRPQDRQFILSSKKLLLSDSGFYLCAWIKTSGWRGNTGELFFGEGSRLTVL.